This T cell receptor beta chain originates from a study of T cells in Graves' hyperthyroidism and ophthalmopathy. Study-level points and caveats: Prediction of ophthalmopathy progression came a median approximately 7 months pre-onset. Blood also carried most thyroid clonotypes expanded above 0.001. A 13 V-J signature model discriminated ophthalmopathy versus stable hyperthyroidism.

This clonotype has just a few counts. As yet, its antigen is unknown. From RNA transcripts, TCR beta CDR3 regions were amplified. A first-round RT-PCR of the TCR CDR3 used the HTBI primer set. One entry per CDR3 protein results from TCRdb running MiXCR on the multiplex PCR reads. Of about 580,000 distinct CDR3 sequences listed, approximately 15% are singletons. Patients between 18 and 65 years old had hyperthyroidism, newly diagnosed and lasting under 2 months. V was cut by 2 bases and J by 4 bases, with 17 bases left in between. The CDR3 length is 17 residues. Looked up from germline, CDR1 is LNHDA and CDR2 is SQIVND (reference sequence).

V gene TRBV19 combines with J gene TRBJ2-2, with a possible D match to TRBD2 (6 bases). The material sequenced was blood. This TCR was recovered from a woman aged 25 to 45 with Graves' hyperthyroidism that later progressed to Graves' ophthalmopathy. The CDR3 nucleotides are TGTGCCAGTAGTATAAATTGGGGCGGGAAAGCCACCGGGGAGCTGTTTTTT. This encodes CASSINWGGKATGELFF.